This paragraph reports one T cell receptor beta chain. The CDR3 totals 12 residues. The germline V and J ends were trimmed by 3 bases and 6 bases, with 6 bases remaining between them. The germline CDR1 and CDR2 sequences are MNHNS and SASEGT. Sequenced by immunoSEQ multiplex PCR; TCRdb stores in-frame clones only, minus some. The sample includes about 51,000 clones, roughly 93% of them seen just once. This sample is part of a study of T cell changes during pregnancy in multiple sclerosis. The V call is TRBV6-1, the J call TRBJ2-1; maybe TRBD2 (6 bases). The sample was peripheral blood, taken in the second trimester of pregnancy. This sequence originates from a female donor with multiple sclerosis, enrolled in a pregnancy study. The CDR3, as DNA: TGTGCCAGCAGTGACGGGGGCAATGAGCAGTTCTTC. Protein sequence: CASSDGGNEQFF.